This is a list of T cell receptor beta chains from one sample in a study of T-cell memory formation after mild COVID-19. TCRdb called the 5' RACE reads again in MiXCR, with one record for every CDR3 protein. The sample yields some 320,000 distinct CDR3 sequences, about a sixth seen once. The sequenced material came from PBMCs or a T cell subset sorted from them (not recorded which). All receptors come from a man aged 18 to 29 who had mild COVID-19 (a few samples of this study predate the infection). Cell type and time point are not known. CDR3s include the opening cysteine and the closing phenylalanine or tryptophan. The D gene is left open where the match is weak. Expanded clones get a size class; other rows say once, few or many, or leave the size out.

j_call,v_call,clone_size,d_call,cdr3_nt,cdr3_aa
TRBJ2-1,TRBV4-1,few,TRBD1,TGCGCCAGCAGCCGGACAGGGACCGACAATGAGCAGTTCTTC,CASSRTGTDNEQFF
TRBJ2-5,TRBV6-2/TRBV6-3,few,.,TGTGCCGCCACCGGGGCCGACGGGACCCAGTACTTC,CAATGADGTQYF
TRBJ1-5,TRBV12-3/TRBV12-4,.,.,TGTGCCAGCAGCCCCAGCGATCAGCCCCAGCATTTT,CASSPSDQPQHF
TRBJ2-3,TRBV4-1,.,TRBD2,TGCGCCAGCAGGCTTACTAGCGATGGCACAGATACGCAGTATTTT,CASRLTSDGTDTQYF
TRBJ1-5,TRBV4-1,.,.,TGCGCCAGCAGCCGCCTAGGGGTTAGCAATCAGCCCCAGCATTTT,CASSRLGVSNQPQHF
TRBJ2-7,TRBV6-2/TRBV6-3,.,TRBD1,TGTGCCAGCAGCGGGACAGGGGATCGCTACGAGCAGTACTTC,CASSGTGDRYEQYF
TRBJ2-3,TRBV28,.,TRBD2,TGTGCCAGCAGACGGACTAGCCGTTACACAGATACGCAGTATTTT,CASRRTSRYTDTQYF
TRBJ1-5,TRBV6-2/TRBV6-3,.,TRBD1,TGTGCCAGCAGTTCGACAGGGGAAGTTCAGCCCCAGCATTTT,CASSSTGEVQPQHF
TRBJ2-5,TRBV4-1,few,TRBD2,TGCGCCAGCAGGGGGACTAGCGGGGTGGAGACCCAGTACTTC,CASRGTSGVETQYF
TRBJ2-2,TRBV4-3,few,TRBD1,TGCGCCAGCAGCCTGGAACAGGGGGGCTACACCGGGGAGCTGTTTTTT,CASSLEQGGYTGELFF
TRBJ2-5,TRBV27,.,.,TGTGCCAGCAGCATCGGATTTACAGGGAAAGAGACCCAGTACTTC,CASSIGFTGKETQYF
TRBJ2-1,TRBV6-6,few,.,TGTGCCAGCAGTTACCCTCCAGGGTCCGGCAATGAGCAGTTCTTC,CASSYPPGSGNEQFF
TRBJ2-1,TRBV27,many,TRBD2,TGTGCCAGCAGTTTCGGGGAGGGTCCAGGTGAGCAGTTCTTC,CASSFGEGPGEQFF
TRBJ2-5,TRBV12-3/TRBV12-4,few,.,TGTGCCAGCAGTCGTACAGGGCTGGGGGAGACCCAGTACTTC,CASSRTGLGETQYF
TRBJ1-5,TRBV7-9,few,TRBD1,TGTGCCAGCAGCCCAACGGGACAGGGAGGCAATCAGCCCCAGCATTTT,CASSPTGQGGNQPQHF